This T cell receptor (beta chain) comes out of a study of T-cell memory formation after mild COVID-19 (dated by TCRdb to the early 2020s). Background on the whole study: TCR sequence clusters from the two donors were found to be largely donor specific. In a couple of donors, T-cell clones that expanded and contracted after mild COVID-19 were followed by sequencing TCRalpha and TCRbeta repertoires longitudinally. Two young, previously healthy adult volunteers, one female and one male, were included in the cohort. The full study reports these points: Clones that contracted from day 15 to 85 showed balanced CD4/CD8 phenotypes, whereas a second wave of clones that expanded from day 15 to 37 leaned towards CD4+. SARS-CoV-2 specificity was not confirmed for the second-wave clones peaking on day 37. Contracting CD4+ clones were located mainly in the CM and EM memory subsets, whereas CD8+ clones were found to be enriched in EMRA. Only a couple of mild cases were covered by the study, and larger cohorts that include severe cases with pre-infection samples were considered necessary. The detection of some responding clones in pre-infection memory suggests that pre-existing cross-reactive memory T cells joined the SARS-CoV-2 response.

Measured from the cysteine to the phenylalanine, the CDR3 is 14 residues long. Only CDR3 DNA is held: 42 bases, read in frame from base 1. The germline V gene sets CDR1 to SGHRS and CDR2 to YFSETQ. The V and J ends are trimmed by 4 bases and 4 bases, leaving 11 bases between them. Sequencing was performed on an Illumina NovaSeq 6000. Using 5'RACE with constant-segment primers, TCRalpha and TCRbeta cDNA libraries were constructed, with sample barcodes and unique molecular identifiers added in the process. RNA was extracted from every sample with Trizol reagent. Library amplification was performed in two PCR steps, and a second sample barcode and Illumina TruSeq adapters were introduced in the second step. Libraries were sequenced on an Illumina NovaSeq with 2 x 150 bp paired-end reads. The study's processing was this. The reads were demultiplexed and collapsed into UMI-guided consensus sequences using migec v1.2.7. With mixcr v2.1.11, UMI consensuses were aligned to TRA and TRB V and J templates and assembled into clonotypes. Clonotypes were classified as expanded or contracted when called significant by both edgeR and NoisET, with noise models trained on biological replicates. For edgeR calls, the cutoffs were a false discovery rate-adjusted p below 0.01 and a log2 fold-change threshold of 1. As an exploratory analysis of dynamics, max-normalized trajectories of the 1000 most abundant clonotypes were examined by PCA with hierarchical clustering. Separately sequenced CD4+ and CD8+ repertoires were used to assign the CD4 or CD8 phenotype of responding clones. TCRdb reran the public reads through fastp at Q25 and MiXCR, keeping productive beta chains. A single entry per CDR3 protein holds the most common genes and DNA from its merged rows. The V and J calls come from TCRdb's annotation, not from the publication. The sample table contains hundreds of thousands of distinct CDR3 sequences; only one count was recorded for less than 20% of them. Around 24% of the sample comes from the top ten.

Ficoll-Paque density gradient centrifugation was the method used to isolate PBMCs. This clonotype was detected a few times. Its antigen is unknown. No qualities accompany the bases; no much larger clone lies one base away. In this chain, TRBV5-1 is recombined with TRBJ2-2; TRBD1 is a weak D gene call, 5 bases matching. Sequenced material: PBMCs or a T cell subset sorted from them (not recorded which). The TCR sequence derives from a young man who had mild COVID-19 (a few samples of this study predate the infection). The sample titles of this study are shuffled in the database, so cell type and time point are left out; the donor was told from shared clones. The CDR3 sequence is CASSITQGTGELFF. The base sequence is TGCGCCAGCAGCATAACCCAGGGCACCGGGGAGCTGTTTTTT.